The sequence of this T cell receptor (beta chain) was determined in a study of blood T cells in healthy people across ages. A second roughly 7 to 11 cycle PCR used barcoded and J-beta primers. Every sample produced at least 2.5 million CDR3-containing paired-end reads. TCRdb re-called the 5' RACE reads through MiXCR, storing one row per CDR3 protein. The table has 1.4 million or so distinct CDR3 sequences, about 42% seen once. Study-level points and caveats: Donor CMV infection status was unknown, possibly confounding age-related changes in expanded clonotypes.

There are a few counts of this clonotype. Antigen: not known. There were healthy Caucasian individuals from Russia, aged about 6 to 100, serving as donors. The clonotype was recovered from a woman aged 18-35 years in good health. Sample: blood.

CDR3: CASSFQTAGTDTQYF. In DNA, the CDR3 is TGTGCCAGCAGCTTCCAAACGGCGGGCACAGATACGCAGTATTTT. The chain couples TRBV7-9 to TRBJ2-3; D remains unclear. V lost 3 bases and J lost 1, with 11 bases in between. Germline values: CDR1 SEHNR, CDR2 FQNEAQ (reference sequence). The CDR3 runs 15 residues.